A single sample is the source of the 6 T cell receptor beta chains below, sequenced in a study of beta chain features in type 1 diabetes. What was sequenced were expressed TCRB transcripts, since all of the isolated RNA had been reverse transcribed. Method: immunoSEQ multiplex PCR; TCRdb's copy keeps in-frame clones and lacks some. The sample lists under 900,000 clones; 15% to 20% were seen once. Sequenced material: naive CD4+ T cells from blood. The source is a woman aged 18 to 35 in good health.

This clone showed up just a few times. The chain links TRBV28 to TRBJ2-1; 9 bases fit TRBD1. V was pared by 3 bases and J by 6 bases, with 3 bases of the junction left unmatched. The V gene's germline CDR1 is MDHEN and CDR2 SYDVKM. The CDR3 loop spans 14 amino acids. CDR3 in DNA: TGTGCCAGCAGTTTTCTGGACAGGGGCAATGAGCAGTTCTTC. This translates into CASSFLDRGNEQFF. The whole variable domain, filled in from reference TRBV28 and TRBJ2-1, reads DVKVTQSSRYLVKRTGEKVFLECVQDMDHENMFWYRQDPGLGLRLIYFSYDVKMKEKGDIPEGYSVSREKKERFSLILESASTNQTSMYLCASSFLDRGNEQFFGPGTRLTVL.

V usage is TRBV2 and J usage is TRBJ1-5; 11 nucleotides match TRBD1. The CDR3 sequence is 18 residues long. Germline values: CDR1 SNHLY, CDR2 FYNNEI. V lost 4 bases to trimming and J lost 5 bases; unmatched junction nucleotides: 13. CDR3 sequence (DNA): TGTGCCAGCAGTGGGAGGACAGGGGGCACACAAAGGTATCAGCCCCAGCATTTT. Amino acids: CASSGRTGGTQRYQPQHF.

CDR3: CASSPRTSGSYEQYF. The DNA for the CDR3 is TGTGCCAGCAGCCCCCGGACTAGCGGCTCCTACGAGCAGTACTTC. V is TRBV9 and J is TRBJ2-5; 10 bases align to TRBD2. Matching the DNA end better, TRBJ2-7 makes the J call doubtful. Germline assignment: CDR1 SGDLS and CDR2 YYNGEE. The CDR3 runs 15 residues.

This clone was counted between two and nine times. V usage is TRBV7-2 and J usage is TRBJ2-1, with TRBD1 identical over 12 bases. The CDR3 loop spans 14 amino acids. The trim removed 8 bases at V and 8 bases at J, leaving 7 bases unmatched. Germline CDR1 and CDR2: SGHTA and FQGNSA. The DNA of the CDR3 is TGTGCCAGCCTATCCGGGACAGGGGGCGATGAGCAGTTCTTC. Amino acid sequence: CASLSGTGGDEQFF.

This clone has more than one count but fewer than ten. The sample contains more than one DNA sequence encoding this CDR3. This sequence joins TRBV7-2 and TRBJ2-1, with a tentative D call TRBD1 (6 bases). V was cut by 1 base and J by 4 bases, with 8 bases left in between. Germline lookup yields CDR1 SGHTA and CDR2 FQGNSA. This CDR3 has 14 residues. The CDR3 sequence: CASSLGGLYNEQFF. CDR3 DNA sequence: TGTGCCAGCAGCTTAGGGGGGCTATACAATGAGCAGTTCTTC.

The V call is TRBV19, the J call TRBJ1-5; D gene unclear. The CDR3 totals 14 residues. V was trimmed by 10 bases and J by 2 bases, leaving 15 bases between them. The V gene's germline CDR1 is LNHDA and CDR2 SQIVND (reference sequence). The CDR3 bases are TGTGCCACCGTTAGGACGGGTGGCAATCAGCCCCAGCATTTT. This codes for CATVRTGGNQPQHF. Combining the CDR3 with reference TRBV19 and TRBJ1-5 gives the whole variable domain DGGITQSPKYLFRKEGQNVTLSCEQNLNHDAMYWYRQDPGQGLRLIYYSQIVNDFQKGDIAEGYSVSREKKESFPLTVTSAQKNPTAFYLCATVRTGGNQPQHFGDGTRLSIL.